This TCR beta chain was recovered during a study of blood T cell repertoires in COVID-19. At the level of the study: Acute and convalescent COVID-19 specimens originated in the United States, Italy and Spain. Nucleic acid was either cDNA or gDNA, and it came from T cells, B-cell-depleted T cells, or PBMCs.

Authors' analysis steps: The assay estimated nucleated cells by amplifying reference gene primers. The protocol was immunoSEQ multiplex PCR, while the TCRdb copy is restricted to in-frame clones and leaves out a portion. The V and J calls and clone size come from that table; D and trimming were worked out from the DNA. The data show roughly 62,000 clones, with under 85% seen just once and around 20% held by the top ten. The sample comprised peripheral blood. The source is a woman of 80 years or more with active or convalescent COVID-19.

Written as DNA, the CDR3 is TGTGCCAGCAGCGTAGGGCAGGAATCGCAGCCCCAGCATTTT. Its translation: CASSVGQESQPQHF. The chain carries TRBV9 and TRBJ1-5; D gene unclear. The CDR3 has 14 amino acids. V was trimmed by 0 bases and J by 7 bases, leaving 11 bases between them. CDR1 SGDLS and CDR2 YYNGEE come from the germline V gene.